This paragraph covers one TCR beta chain sequence. This entry is derived from a study of T cell changes during pregnancy in multiple sclerosis. TCRdb's table, derived via immunoSEQ multiplex PCR, lists solely in-frame clones and lacks some. This table holds roughly 55,000 clones, around 92% found once. Trimming took off 2 bases at V and 0 bases at J, with 11 bases between the two ends. The CDR3 spans 15 residues. Per germline, CDR1 SGHRS and CDR2 YFSETQ. The chain is built from TRBV5-1 and TRBJ1-2, with a weak D call TRBD1 (6 bases). The sequence came from a female donor in good health, enrolled as a control in a pregnancy study. The specimen was CD4+ T cells from peripheral blood mononuclear cells, collected after pregnancy. The CDR3 region has the DNA TGCGCCAGCAGCTTAGTGGCAGGGGCTAACTATGGCTACACCTTC. Its translation is CASSLVAGANYGYTF.